This T cell receptor (beta chain) stems from a study of shared clonotypes between healthy human individuals. Study-wide results and limits: Non-shared clonotypes showed lower generation probabilities than clonotypes common to all four donors.

About 30,000 T cell genomes (approximately 0.2 ug DNA) went into each sorted-subset replicate. Clones were sequenced by immunoSEQ multiplex PCR, and TCRdb holds only the in-frame ones, with some missing. The repertoire holds some 1 million clones, with roughly 70% as singletons. This clone was picked up one time. Its target is unknown. The sample was memory CD4+ T cells sorted from blood. The subset is: CD45RA-negative fraction. The receptor was isolated from a man in his late teens or twenties in good health.

The CDR3, as DNA: TGTGCCATCAGTGAGCCCCGGACCGGTTATGGCTACACCTTC. Translating gives CAISEPRTGYGYTF. The gene calls are TRBV10-3 and TRBJ1-2, with no clear D. CDR3 length: 14 residues. Trimming shortened V by 2 bases and J by 5 bases, and 12 bases separated the two germline ends. Germline lookup yields CDR1 ENHRY and CDR2 SYGVKD.